Each of the 21 T cell receptor beta chains below was sequenced from the same sample in a study of cytomegalovirus exposure and HLA in healthy donors. The PCR made use of 60 Vbeta and 13 Jbeta primers. TCRdb's table, derived via immunoSEQ multiplex PCR, lists solely in-frame clones and lacks some. This repertoire shows some 79,000 clones, more than 50% found once; its top ten account for over 12%. The sample taken for sequencing was PBMCs. Receptor source: a woman aged 40 to 49 in good health and CMV-seropositive.

The chain has TRBV9 and TRBJ2-3; weak D call: TRBD1 (6 bases). This CDR3 region has 14 residues. Germline V gene data show CDR1 as SGDLS and CDR2 as YYNGEE. Trimming took 4 bases from V and 6 from J, leaving 15 bases between them. Written as DNA, the CDR3 is TGTGCCAGCAGCACCGCGGACAGCCGGGATACGCAGTATTTT. This codes for CASSTADSRDTQYF.

This CDR3 is CSVEARQGVLYGYTF. The CDR3 nucleotides read TGCAGCGTTGAAGCTCGCCAGGGGGTATTGTATGGCTACACCTTC. V and J are TRBV29-1 and TRBJ1-2; TRBD1 matches 7 bases. J lost 5 bases, V lost 1 base, and 10 bases had no gene match. CDR1 and CDR2 from the germline V gene are SQVTM and ANQGSEA. CDR3 length equals 15 residues.

This clone appeared a single time. The chain employs TRBV7-9 and TRBJ2-5; 9 bases are a match to TRBD2. The junction had 18 bases not matched to a gene; V was cut back by 5 bases and J by 11 bases. CDR1 SEHNR and CDR2 FQNEAQ come from the germline V gene (reference sequence). CDR3 size: 16 residues. The CDR3 here is CASSPHSGRGSREQYF. CDR3 in DNA: TGTGCCAGCAGCCCGCATAGCGGGAGAGGTTCTCGAGAGCAGTACTTC.

The chain couples TRBV27 to TRBJ1-4; TRBD1 might be the D (5 bases). CDR3 length: 16 amino acids. V lost 0 bases, J lost 8 bases, and 16 bases lay in between. Looked up from germline, CDR1 is MNHEY and CDR2 is SMNVEV (reference sequence). The CDR3 here is CASSLSTGQGGEKLFF. CDR3 bases: TGTGCCAGCAGTTTATCGACGGGGCAGGGAGGGGAAAAACTGTTTTTT.

The chain links TRBV29-1 to TRBJ1-5; D not resolved. V was clipped by 4 bases and J by 4 bases, with 14 bases between them. CDR1 SQVTM and CDR2 ANQGSEA come from the germline V gene. The CDR3 has 14 residues. CDR3 sequence reads: CSVVERDLNQPQHF. DNA for the CDR3: TGCAGCGTTGTGGAGAGGGATCTTAATCAGCCCCAGCATTTT.

This clone occurred a few times. The chain uses TRBV30 and TRBJ1-5; no reliable D call. Germline assignment: CDR1 GTSNPN and CDR2 SVGIG (reference sequence). V was pared by 2 bases and J by 4 bases, with 9 bases between. The CDR3 contains 13 residues. The CDR3 sequence is CAWSYTENQPQHF. As DNA, the CDR3 is TGTGCCTGGAGTTACACAGAAAATCAGCCCCAGCATTTT.

This clone has only a few counts. The rearrangement links TRBV30 to TRBJ2-1; D is unresolved. The V end lost 0 bases, the J end lost 9 bases, and 12 bases lay between the germline ends. Per germline, CDR1 GTSNPN and CDR2 SVGIG (reference sequence). The CDR3 length is 13 residues. The CDR3 DNA is TGTGCCTGGAGTGTATTGAGGTCGGGTGAGCAGTTCTTC. This codes for CAWSVLRSGEQFF.

This chain joins TRBV19 and TRBJ2-3; maybe TRBD1 (6 bases). Trimming removed 3 bases from V and 4 bases from J, with 14 bases in between. The CDR3 length is 15 residues. Germline-derived CDR1 and CDR2 are LNHDA and SQIVND (reference sequence). The CDR3 here is CASSMGRQGPDTQYF. Written as DNA, the CDR3 is TGTGCCAGTAGTATGGGCCGGCAGGGGCCAGATACGCAGTATTTT.

V gene TRBV7-6 combines with J gene TRBJ2-7; the D gene is possibly TRBD2 (6 bases). This CDR3 is built from 13 residues. V lost 2 bases and J 4 bases, leaving 9 bases between the germline ends. Germline V gives CDR1 SGHVS, CDR2 FNYEAQ. The CDR3 reads CASSLKGTYEQYF. CDR3 in DNA: TGTGCCAGCAGCTTAAAAGGGACTTACGAGCAGTACTTC.

This chain uses TRBV27 with TRBJ2-7; the match to TRBD1 covers 9 bases. CDR3 size: 14 residues. V lost 4 bases, J lost 3 bases, and 4 bases stayed unmatched. Germline CDR1 and CDR2: MNHEY and SMNVEV (reference sequence). The CDR3 is CASSSTGGGYEQYF. Written as DNA, the CDR3 is TGTGCCAGCAGTTCCACAGGGGGCGGCTACGAGCAGTACTTC.

The chain combines TRBV6-1 with TRBJ1-4; tentatively, D is TRBD1 (5 bases). The V end lost 5 bases, the J end lost 5 bases, and 12 bases lay between the germline ends. This CDR3 has 14 residues. Germline CDR1 MNHNS, CDR2 SASEGT. In DNA form, the CDR3 reads TGTGCCAGCAGTCCCCGACAGCAAAATGAAAAACTGTTTTTT. Translation: CASSPRQQNEKLFF.

J is TRBJ2-7 and V is TRBV5-6; 10 nucleotides align to TRBD1. The CDR3 loop spans 13 amino acids. The J segment lost 5 bases and the V segment lost 2 bases, leaving 1 base of the junction unmatched. Germline V CDR1 and CDR2: SGHDT, YYEEEE. CDR3 residues: CASSLGTGDEQYF. The CDR3 DNA follows: TGTGCCAGCAGCTTAGGGACAGGGGACGAGCAGTACTTC. Variable domain in full (rest from reference TRBV5-6 and TRBJ2-7): DAGVTQSPTHLIKTRGQQVTLRCSPKSGHDTVSWYQQALGQGPQFIFQYYEEEERQRGNFPDRFSGHQFPNYSSELNVNALLLGDSALYLCASSLGTGDEQYFGPGTRLTVT.

The rearrangement joins TRBV28 to TRBJ2-7, with D possibly being TRBD1 (5 bases). V dropped 8 bases and J dropped 3 bases, with 14 bases sitting between them. Germline CDR1 reads MDHEN; CDR2 reads SYDVKM. This CDR3 is 13 amino acids long. CDR3 in amino acids: CASGAASVYEQYF. CDR3 coding DNA: TGTGCCAGCGGGGCAGCGTCCGTCTACGAGCAGTACTTC.

This clone was seen a handful of times. V and J are TRBV7-2 and TRBJ1-2; 7 nucleotides match TRBD1. Trimming removed 2 bases from V and 6 bases from J; junction bases left unmatched: 12. CDR1 and CDR2 (germline): SGHTA, FQGNSA. This CDR3 has 16 residues. CDR3 sequence (DNA): TGTGCCAGCAGCTTAAGCAACCGACAGGGCTTGGATGGCTACACCTTC. It is translated as CASSLSNRQGLDGYTF.

The V call is TRBV30, the J call TRBJ2-7; TRBD1 matches at 7 bases. This CDR3 contains 13 residues. Germline CDR1 GTSNPN, CDR2 SVGIG (reference sequence). The trim removed 2 bases at V and 0 bases at J, leaving 1 base unmatched. The CDR3: CAWSRQGSYEQYF. The CDR3 nucleotides are TGTGCCTGGAGTAGACAGGGCTCCTACGAGCAGTACTTC.

The V and J genes are TRBV4-2 and TRBJ2-2; 9 positions agree with TRBD1. Per germline, CDR1 LGHNA and CDR2 YNFKEQ. The CDR3 is 15 residues long. V lost 4 bases to trimming and J lost 3 bases; unmatched junction nucleotides: 3. The DNA for the CDR3 is TGTGCCAGCAGCCGGACAGGGGAGTACACCGGGGAGCTGTTTTTT. Protein: CASSRTGEYTGELFF.

The genes are TRBV5-4 and TRBJ1-4; TRBD1 matches at 8 bases. V was pared by 5 bases and J by 4 bases, with 4 bases of the junction left unmatched. Per the germline V gene, CDR1 is SGHNT and CDR2 is YYREEE (reference sequence). This CDR3 comprises 14 residues. CDR3 coding DNA: TGTGCCAGCAGTCCGACAGGGGATAATGAAAAACTGTTTTTT. Translated, it gives CASSPTGDNEKLFF.

The V gene is TRBV5-1, the J gene TRBJ1-1; 8 bases are a match to TRBD1. This CDR3 contains 15 residues. J gave up 4 bases and V 1 base, and 6 bases lay outside the gene matches. The germline V gene encodes CDR1 SGHRS and CDR2 YFSETQ. The CDR3 is CASSLTGGMSTEAFF. In DNA, the CDR3 is TGCGCCAGCAGCTTGACAGGGGGTATGAGCACTGAAGCTTTCTTT.

This clone was detected a few times. V is TRBV4-3 and J is TRBJ2-1; no firm D call. Per germline, CDR1 LGHNA and CDR2 YSLEER. The CDR3 extends over 13 amino acids. Deletions cut 0 bases from V and 5 bases from J, with 5 bases between. This CDR3 is CASSQDRDNEQFF. The CDR3 bases are TGCGCCAGCAGCCAAGATCGCGACAATGAGCAGTTCTTC.

This clone turned up a few times. The CDR3 DNA is TGTGCCAGCAGCTTCATCAATGAGCAGTTCTTC. This translates into CASSFINEQFF. V and J are TRBV5-4 and TRBJ2-1; D not certain. The CDR3 covers 11 residues. V lost 2 bases to trimming and J lost 6 bases, with 3 bases between them. Germline-derived CDR1 and CDR2 are SGHNT and YYREEE (reference sequence). The whole variable domain, remainder taken from reference TRBV5-4 and TRBJ2-1, is ETGVTQSPTHLIKTRGQQVTLRCSSQSGHNTVSWYQQALGQGPQFIFQYYREEENGRGNFPPRFSGLQFPNYSSELNVNALELDDSALYLCASSFINEQFFGPGTRLTVL.

This chain connects TRBV14 to TRBJ2-3; D perhaps matches TRBD1 (5 bases). CDR3 length: 13 residues. V lost 4 bases and J 4 bases, leaving 9 bases between the germline ends. The V gene's germline CDR1 is SGHDN and CDR2 FVKESK. The CDR3 loop is CASSLQGSDTQYF. The CDR3 nucleotides are TGTGCCAGCAGCCTTCAGGGCTCAGATACGCAGTATTTT.